The 29 T cell receptor beta chains below come from one sample, sequenced in a study of T cell changes during pregnancy in multiple sclerosis. Method: immunoSEQ multiplex PCR; TCRdb's copy keeps in-frame clones and lacks some. The repertoire holds about 33,000 clones, with about 89% as singletons. Sequences were derived from CD4+ T cells from peripheral blood mononuclear cells, sampled in the third trimester of pregnancy. All receptors derive from a female donor in good health, enrolled as a control in a pregnancy study.

This clone was seen a single time. The chain employs TRBV7-2 and TRBJ1-4; D possibly corresponds to TRBD1 (5 bases). The germline V and J ends were trimmed by 2 bases and 8 bases, with 15 bases remaining between them. The CDR3 totals 15 residues. Germline loops: CDR1 SGHTA, CDR2 FQGNSA. CDR3 bases: TGTGCCAGCAGCTTAAGTCGGCAGGGAAGGGAAAAACTGTTTTTT. Amino acids: CASSLSRQGREKLFF.

The chain uses TRBV6-1 and TRBJ1-4; 8 bases align to TRBD1. With 0 bases clipped from V and 8 bases from J, the junction kept 5 bases outside the gene matches. This CDR3 spans 15 amino acids. From germline, CDR1 is MNHNS and CDR2 SASEGT. DNA for the CDR3: TGTGCCAGCAGTGAAGCAGGACAGGGCCGGGAAAAACTGTTTTTT. Protein: CASSEAGQGREKLFF.

This clone has more than one count but fewer than ten. The chain employs TRBV5-1 and TRBJ2-5, with 8 bases identical to TRBD2. The CDR3 runs 13 residues. The germline V gene has CDR1 SGHRS and CDR2 YFSETQ. The V and J ends lost 5 bases and 3 bases, in that order; junction bases with no gene match: 3. The CDR3, as DNA: TGCGCCAGCAGATTAGCGGGAAAAGAGACCCAGTACTTC. It codes for CASRLAGKETQYF.

This clone is categorized as medium-sized (0.01 to 0.1%). The chain joins TRBV19 to TRBJ1-2, with 7 positions matching TRBD1. Germline loops: CDR1 LNHDA, CDR2 SQIVND (reference sequence). CDR3 length: 12 residues. V trimming: 6 bases; J trimming: 8 bases; junction bases outside the gene matches: 6. In nucleotides, the CDR3 is TGTGCCAGTAGCCCCCAGGGGGTCGGCTACACCTTC. It encodes CASSPQGVGYTF.

This chain connects TRBV5-4 to TRBJ2-3; D is unresolved. In germline, CDR1 is SGHNT, CDR2 YYREEE (reference sequence). The V end lost 4 bases, the J end lost 0 bases, and 15 bases lay between the germline ends. The CDR3 totals 16 residues. The CDR3: CASSRLALTSTDTQYF. In nucleotides, the CDR3 is TGTGCCAGCAGCCGGCTGGCACTAACTAGCACAGATACGCAGTATTTT.

The chain has TRBV6-4 and TRBJ1-2; a possible D gene is TRBD1 (5 bases). Germline CDR1 reads MRHNA; CDR2 reads SNTAGT. This CDR3 has 13 residues. V lost 0 bases to trimming and J lost 5 bases, with 7 bases between them. The CDR3 nucleotides are TGTGCCAGCAGTGACTCGACAGTTTATGGCTACACCTTC. This gives the protein CASSDSTVYGYTF.

This clone was picked up a small number of times. The chain is built from TRBV28 and TRBJ1-1, with TRBD1 matching over 7 bases. CDR1 and CDR2 (germline): MDHEN, SYDVKM. The V segment lost 5 bases and the J segment 1 base; nucleotides outside the gene matches: 4. The CDR3 contains 14 residues. CDR3: CASSPGTANTEAFF. DNA for the CDR3: TGTGCCAGCAGTCCGGGGACAGCGAACACTGAAGCTTTCTTT.

This clone was recorded only once. The chain has TRBV5-6 and TRBJ2-1; TRBD2 aligns across 9 bases. CDR3 length equals 15 residues. V shed 2 bases, J shed 10 bases, and the junction held 10 bases outside the gene matches. CDR1 SGHDT and CDR2 YYEEEE come from the germline V gene. Here the CDR3 DNA reads TGTGCCAGCAGCTTACGAAGTAGCGGGAGAGAGGAGCAGTTCTTC. It translates to CASSLRSSGREEQFF.

The rearrangement joins TRBV7-3 to TRBJ2-7; 8 bases are a match to TRBD1. Unmatched junction bases numbered 13, after V lost 5 bases and J lost 4 bases. The CDR3 loop spans 16 amino acids. Germline-derived CDR1 and CDR2 are SGHTA and FQGTGA. The CDR3 DNA reads as TGTGCCAGCAGCCCCTATGGGACAGGAGATCCTTACGAGCAGTACTTC. The encoded protein is CASSPYGTGDPYEQYF. The full variable domain, in which reference TRBV7-3 and TRBJ2-7 provide the parts outside the CDR3, is GAGVSQTPSNKVTEKGKYVELRCDPISGHTALYWYRQSLGQGPEFLIYFQGTGAADDSGLPNDRFFAVRPEGSVSTLKIQRTERGDSAVYLCASSPYGTGDPYEQYFGPGTRLTVT.

The DNA of the CDR3 is TGTGCCAGCAGCCAAGAAGGGGGGAGACAGGGGGGTTATGGCTACACCTTC. Translated: CASSQEGGRQGGYGYTF. V usage is TRBV4-2 and J usage is TRBJ1-2, with 9 positions matching TRBD1. CDR1 and CDR2 from the germline V gene are LGHNA and YNFKEQ. This CDR3 region has 17 residues. J lost 5 bases, V lost 0 bases, and 10 bases had no gene match.

The chain combines TRBV5-1 with TRBJ2-1, with a weak D call TRBD1 (6 bases). V lost 6 bases to trimming and J lost 9 bases, with 19 bases between them. The CDR3 extends over 14 amino acids. Germline V gives CDR1 SGHRS, CDR2 YFSETQ. CDR3 nucleotide sequence: TGCGCCAGCACCGCAGGTACCAGGGGACGTGAGCAGTTCTTC. This gives the protein CASTAGTRGREQFF.

The rearrangement uses TRBV5-1 and TRBJ1-1, with D possibly being TRBD1 (6 bases). Germline lookup yields CDR1 SGHRS and CDR2 YFSETQ. V gave up 1 base and J gave up 3 bases, with 7 bases separating them. This CDR3 is built from 13 residues. The CDR3 bases are TGCGCCAGCAGCTTGAACAGGGACACTGAAGCTTTCTTT. It translates to CASSLNRDTEAFF. The full variable domain, rest sourced from reference TRBV5-1 and TRBJ1-1, is KAGVTQTPRYLIKTRGQQVTLSCSPISGHRSVSWYQQTPGQGLQFLFEYFSETQRNKGNFPGRFSGRQFSNSRSEMNVSTLELGDSALYLCASSLNRDTEAFFGQGTRLTVV.

The V gene is TRBV11-2, the J gene TRBJ2-5; 7 bases are shared with TRBD2. With V trimmed by 1 base and J by 7 bases, 18 bases remained unmatched. The CDR3 sequence is 18 residues long. Germline CDR1 and CDR2: SGHAT and FQNNGV. Here the CDR3 reads CASSLGYLASGGEGTQYF. CDR3 in DNA: TGTGCCAGCAGCTTAGGGTATTTGGCTAGCGGAGGGGAGGGGACCCAGTACTTC.

CDR3 nucleotides: TGTGCCAGCAGCGTAGGGGGCAGGGGGCTTCCAGAGACCCAGTACTTC. It encodes CASSVGGRGLPETQYF. V gene TRBV9 combines with J gene TRBJ2-5; TRBD1 matches 8 bases. Germline lookup yields CDR1 SGDLS and CDR2 YYNGEE. Germline trimming cut 0 bases from V and 4 bases from J; bases unmatched to any gene: 8. The CDR3 covers 16 residues.

The chain combines TRBV19 with TRBJ1-6; 8 bases align to TRBD1. Germline CDR1 LNHDA, CDR2 SQIVND (reference sequence). After removal of 6 bases from V and 7 bases from J, the junction contained 20 bases not matched to a gene. This CDR3 is built from 19 residues. The CDR3 loop is CASSVSRTGRRAANSPLHF. The CDR3 nucleotides read TGTGCCAGTAGCGTCTCCCGGACAGGGCGGAGGGCAGCGAATTCACCCCTCCACTTT.

V is TRBV20-1 and J is TRBJ2-7; perhaps TRBD2 as D (6 bases). V was clipped by 5 bases and J by 6 bases, with 8 bases between them. The CDR3 runs to 10 residues. Germline V CDR1 and CDR2: DFQATT, SNEGSKA (reference sequence). The CDR3 loop reads CSALGSEQYF. In nucleotides, the CDR3 is TGCAGTGCTCTCGGGAGCGAGCAGTACTTC.

The V and J genes are TRBV18 and TRBJ1-5; 8 nucleotides line up with TRBD1. There are 15 residues in the CDR3. Germline V CDR1 and CDR2: KGHSH, LQKENI. V gave up 4 bases and J gave up 4 bases; unmatched junction bases: 6. The CDR3 sequence is CASSLTDRDNQPQHF. The CDR3 nucleotides are TGTGCCAGCTCACTGACGGACAGGGATAATCAGCCCCAGCATTTT.

The chain combines TRBV5-1 with TRBJ2-7; the D gene is possibly TRBD1 (5 bases). V was trimmed by 4 bases and J by 3 bases, leaving 11 bases between them. CDR1 and CDR2 (germline): SGHRS, YFSETQ. The CDR3 has 13 amino acids. CDR3 loop: CASSPGHSYEQYF. The CDR3 coding sequence is TGCGCCAGCAGCCCCGGACATAGCTACGAGCAGTACTTC.

The CDR3, as DNA: TGTGCCATCAGTGAGTCACTAGCGAGAACCTACGAGCAGTACTTC. Translated: CAISESLARTYEQYF. The rearrangement joins TRBV10-3 to TRBJ2-7; 7 bases are shared with TRBD2. The germline V gene encodes CDR1 ENHRY and CDR2 SYGVKD. J lost 2 bases, V lost 0 bases, and 4 bases had no gene match. This CDR3 spans 15 amino acids.

This chain connects TRBV18 to TRBJ2-7, with TRBD1 matching over 9 bases. V gave up 2 bases and J gave up 4 bases; unmatched junction bases: 6. Germline V gives CDR1 KGHSH, CDR2 LQKENI. This CDR3 has 15 residues. This CDR3 is CASSPMGQGAYEQYF. CDR3 DNA sequence: TGTGCCAGCTCACCAATGGGACAGGGAGCTTACGAGCAGTACTTC.

The chain employs TRBV5-5 and TRBJ2-5; 10 positions match TRBD1. Germline V gene sequence: CDR1 SGHKS, CDR2 YYEKEE (reference sequence). This CDR3 comprises 16 residues. The junction had 7 bases not matched to a gene; V was cut back by 3 bases and J by 2 bases. This CDR3 reads CASSYLDRGFQETQYF. The CDR3 DNA sequence: TGTGCCAGCAGCTACCTGGACAGGGGGTTTCAAGAGACCCAGTACTTC. The full variable domain, in which reference TRBV5-5 and TRBJ2-5 provide the parts outside the CDR3, is DAGVTQSPTHLIKTRGQQVTLRCSPISGHKSVSWYQQVLGQGPQFIFQYYEKEERGRGNFPDRFSARQFPNYSSELNVNALLLGDSALYLCASSYLDRGFQETQYFGPGTRLLVL.

The V call is TRBV4-1, the J call TRBJ2-3, with D unclear. CDR1 and CDR2 (germline): MGHRA, YSYEKL. The CDR3 extends over 14 amino acids. V lost 3 bases and J lost 4, with 11 bases in between. Here the CDR3 reads CASSHSHEPDTQYF. The DNA for the CDR3 is TGCGCCAGCAGCCATTCCCATGAGCCAGATACGCAGTATTTT.

V usage is TRBV2 and J usage is TRBJ2-1; tentatively, D is TRBD1 (5 bases). CDR1 and CDR2 (germline): SNHLY, FYNNEI. There are 14 residues in the CDR3. V lost 8 bases to trimming and J lost 4 bases, with 15 bases between them. Written as DNA, the CDR3 is TGTGCCAGCTGTCAGCAGGGTGAATACAATGAGCAGTTCTTC. Its translation is CASCQQGEYNEQFF.

The chain couples TRBV28 to TRBJ1-2, with 7 bases fitting TRBD1. V shed 6 bases and J 5 bases; nucleotides not matched to a gene: 9. The CDR3 has 14 residues. The germline V gene has CDR1 MDHEN and CDR2 SYDVKM. CDR3 DNA sequence: TGTGCCAGCAGCATGAGCCCAGGGGGATATGGCTACACCTTC. Protein: CASSMSPGGYGYTF.

This clone was recorded only once. The chain employs TRBV18 and TRBJ1-1; a weak D match, TRBD1 (6 bases). Germline V CDR1 and CDR2: KGHSH, LQKENI. The germline V and J ends were trimmed by 5 bases and 6 bases, with 10 bases remaining between them. The CDR3 totals 12 residues. CDR3 amino acids: CASSSGQPEAFF. The CDR3 nucleotides are TGTGCCAGCTCATCGGGACAACCTGAAGCTTTCTTT. The complete variable domain, with remaining parts taken from reference TRBV18 and TRBJ1-1, reads NAGVMQNPRHLVRRRGQEARLRCSPMKGHSHVYWYRQLPEEGLKFMVYLQKENIIDESGMPKERFSAEFPKEGPSILRIQQVVRGDSAAYFCASSSGQPEAFFGQGTRLTVV.

The chain links TRBV7-2 to TRBJ1-2, with D hard to call. The V gene lost 6 bases and the J gene lost 6 bases, with 14 bases spanning the gap. Germline assignment: CDR1 SGHTA and CDR2 FQGNSA. The CDR3 is made up of 13 amino acids. The CDR3 DNA follows: TGTGCCAGCAGAAAAGGTGGAGAGAATGGCTACACCTTC. Its protein is CASRKGGENGYTF.

V and J are TRBV5-1 and TRBJ2-3; a weak D match, TRBD1 (5 bases). Trimming stripped 7 bases from V and 3 bases from J, with 15 bases between. The CDR3 is made up of 14 amino acids. Looked up from germline, CDR1 is SGHRS and CDR2 is YFSETQ. This CDR3 is CASSGSVLTDTQYF. The CDR3 region has the DNA TGCGCCAGCTCAGGGTCCGTACTGACAGATACGCAGTATTTT.

A note on this clone: In the same sample, other DNA sequences code for this CDR3. The CDR3 DNA reads as TGCAGCGTTGAGACAGGTGGCTACACCTTC. It specifies CSVETGGYTF. The gene calls are TRBV29-1 and TRBJ1-2; the D gene is possibly TRBD1 (6 bases). V lost 3 bases and J 7 bases, leaving 6 bases between the germline ends. CDR1 and CDR2 from the germline V gene are SQVTM and ANQGSEA. The CDR3 is 10 residues long. The whole variable domain, remainder taken from reference TRBV29-1 and TRBJ1-2, is SAVISQKPSRDICQRGTSLTIQCQVDSQVTMMFWYRQQPGQSLTLIATANQGSEATYESGFVIDKFPISRPNLTFSTLTVSNMSPEDSSIYLCSVETGGYTFGSGTRLTVV.

The CDR3 sequence is CASSRQGPHNEKLFF. CDR3 bases: TGTGCCAGCAGCCGACAGGGGCCCCACAATGAAAAACTGTTTTTT. V gene TRBV5-5 combines with J gene TRBJ1-4; 8 bases align to TRBD1. J was trimmed by 5 bases and V by 4 bases; bases with no gene match: 7. Germline CDR1 SGHKS, CDR2 YYEKEE (reference sequence). The CDR3 runs to 15 residues.